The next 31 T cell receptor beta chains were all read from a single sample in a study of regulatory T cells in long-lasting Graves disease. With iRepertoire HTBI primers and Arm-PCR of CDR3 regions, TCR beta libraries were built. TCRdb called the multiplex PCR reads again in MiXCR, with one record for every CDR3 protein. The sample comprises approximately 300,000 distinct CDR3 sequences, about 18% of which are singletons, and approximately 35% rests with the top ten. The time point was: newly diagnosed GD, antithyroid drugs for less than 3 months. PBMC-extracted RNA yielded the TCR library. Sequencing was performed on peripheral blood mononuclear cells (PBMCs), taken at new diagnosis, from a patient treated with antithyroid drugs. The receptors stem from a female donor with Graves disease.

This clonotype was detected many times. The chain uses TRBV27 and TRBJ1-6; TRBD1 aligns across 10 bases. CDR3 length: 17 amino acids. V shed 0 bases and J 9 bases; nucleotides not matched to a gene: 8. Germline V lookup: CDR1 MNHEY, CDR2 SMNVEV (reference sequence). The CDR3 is CASSLSMGQGKGSPLHF. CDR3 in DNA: TGTGCCAGCAGTTTATCGATGGGACAGGGGAAGGGTTCACCCCTCCACTTT.

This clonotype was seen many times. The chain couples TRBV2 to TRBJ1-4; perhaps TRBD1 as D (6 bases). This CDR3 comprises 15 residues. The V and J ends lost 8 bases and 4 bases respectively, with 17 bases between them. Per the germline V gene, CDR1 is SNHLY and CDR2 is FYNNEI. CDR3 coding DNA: TGTGCCAGCCTGAGACGATACAGGGATAATGAAAAACTGTTTTTT. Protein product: CASLRRYRDNEKLFF.

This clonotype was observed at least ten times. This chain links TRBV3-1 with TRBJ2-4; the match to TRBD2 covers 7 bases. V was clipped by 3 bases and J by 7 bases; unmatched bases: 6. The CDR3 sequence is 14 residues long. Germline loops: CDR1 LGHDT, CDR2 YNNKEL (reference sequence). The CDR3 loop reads CASSQTSSINIQYF. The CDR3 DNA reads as TGTGCCAGCAGCCAGACTAGCTCTATCAACATTCAGTACTTC.

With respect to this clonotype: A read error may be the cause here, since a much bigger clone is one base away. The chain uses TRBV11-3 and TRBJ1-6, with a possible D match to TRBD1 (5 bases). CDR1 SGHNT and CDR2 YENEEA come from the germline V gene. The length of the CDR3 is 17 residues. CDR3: CASSLVAAGPLNSPLHF. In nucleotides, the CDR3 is TGTGCCAGCAGTTTAGTGGCCGCAGGGCCCTTAAATTCACCCCTCCACTTT. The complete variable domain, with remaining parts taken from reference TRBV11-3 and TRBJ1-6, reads EAGVVQSPRYKIIEKKQPVAFWCNPISGHNTLYWYLQNLGQGPELLIRYENEEAVDDSQLPKDRFSAERLKGVDSTLKIQPAELGDSAVYLCASSLVAAGPLNSPLHFGNGTRLTVT.

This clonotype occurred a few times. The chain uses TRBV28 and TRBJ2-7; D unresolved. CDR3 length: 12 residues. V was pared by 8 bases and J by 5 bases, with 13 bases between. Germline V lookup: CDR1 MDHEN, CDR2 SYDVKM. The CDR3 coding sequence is TGTGCCAGCCTTTTGAAGGGTAACGAGCAGTACTTC. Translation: CASLLKGNEQYF.

CDR3 sequence: CASSPGASGVDYEQYF. CDR3 DNA: TGTGCCAGCAGCCCAGGGGCCTCTGGGGTGGACTACGAGCAGTACTTC. This rearrangement joins TRBV7-9 to TRBJ2-7; D is perhaps TRBD1 (6 bases). Germline CDR1 and CDR2: SEHNR and FQNEAQ (reference sequence). Trimming took off 5 bases at V and 3 bases at J, with 20 bases between the two ends. The CDR3 runs to 16 residues.

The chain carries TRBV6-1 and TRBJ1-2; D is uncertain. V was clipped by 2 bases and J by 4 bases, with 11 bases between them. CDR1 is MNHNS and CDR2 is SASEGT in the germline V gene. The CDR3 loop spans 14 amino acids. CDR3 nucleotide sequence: TGTGCCAGCAGTGAATCTGGCCGCTCCTATGGCTACACCTTC. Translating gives CASSESGRSYGYTF.

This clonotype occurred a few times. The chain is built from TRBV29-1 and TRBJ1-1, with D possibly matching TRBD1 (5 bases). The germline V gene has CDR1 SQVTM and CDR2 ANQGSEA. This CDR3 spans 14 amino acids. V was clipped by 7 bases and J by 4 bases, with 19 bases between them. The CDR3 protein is CSARGGVSSTEAFF. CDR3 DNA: TGCAGCGCCCGGGGAGGGGTCTCTAGCACTGAAGCTTTCTTT.

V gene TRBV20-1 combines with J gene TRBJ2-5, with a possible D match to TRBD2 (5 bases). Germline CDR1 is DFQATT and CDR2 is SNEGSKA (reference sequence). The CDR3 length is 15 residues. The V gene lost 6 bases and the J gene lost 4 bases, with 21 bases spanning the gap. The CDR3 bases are TGCAGTGCCCCAGCGGATACGAAAGTAGGAGAGACCCAGTACTTC. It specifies CSAPADTKVGETQYF.

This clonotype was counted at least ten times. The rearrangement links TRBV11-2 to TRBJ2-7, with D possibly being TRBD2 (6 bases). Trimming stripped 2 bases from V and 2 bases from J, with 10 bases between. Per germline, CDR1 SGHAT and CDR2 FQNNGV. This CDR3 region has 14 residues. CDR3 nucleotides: TGTGCCAGCAGCTTACTGGGCGGGACCTACGAGCAGTACTTC. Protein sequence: CASSLLGGTYEQYF.

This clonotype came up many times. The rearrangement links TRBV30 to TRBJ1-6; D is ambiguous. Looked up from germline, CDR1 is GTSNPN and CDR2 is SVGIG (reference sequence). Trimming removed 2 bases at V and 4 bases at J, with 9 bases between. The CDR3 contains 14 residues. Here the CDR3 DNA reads TGTGCCTGGAGTACAGTCGGGTATAATTCACCCCTCCACTTT. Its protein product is CAWSTVGYNSPLHF.

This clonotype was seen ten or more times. The chain's CDR3 is CASAGTGADTQYF. In DNA form, the CDR3 reads TGTGCCTCCGCCGGGACAGGGGCAGATACGCAGTATTTT. The V gene is TRBV2, the J gene TRBJ2-3, with TRBD1 matching 10 bases. The CDR3 totals 13 residues. Germline assignment: CDR1 SNHLY and CDR2 FYNNEI. After removal of 11 bases from V and 4 bases from J, the junction contained 6 bases not matched to a gene.

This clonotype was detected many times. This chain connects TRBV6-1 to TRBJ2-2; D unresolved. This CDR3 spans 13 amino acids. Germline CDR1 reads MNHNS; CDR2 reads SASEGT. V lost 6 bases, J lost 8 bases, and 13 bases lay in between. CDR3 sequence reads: CASRARLSGELFF. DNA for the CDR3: TGTGCCAGCAGAGCACGGCTTTCGGGGGAGCTGTTTTTT.

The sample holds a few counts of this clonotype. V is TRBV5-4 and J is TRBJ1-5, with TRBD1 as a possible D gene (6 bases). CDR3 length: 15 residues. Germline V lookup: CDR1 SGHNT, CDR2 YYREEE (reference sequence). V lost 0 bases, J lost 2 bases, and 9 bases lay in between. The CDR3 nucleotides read TGTGCCAGCAGCTTGGTGGGGGCGGGCAATCAGCCCCAGCATTTT. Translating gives CASSLVGAGNQPQHF.

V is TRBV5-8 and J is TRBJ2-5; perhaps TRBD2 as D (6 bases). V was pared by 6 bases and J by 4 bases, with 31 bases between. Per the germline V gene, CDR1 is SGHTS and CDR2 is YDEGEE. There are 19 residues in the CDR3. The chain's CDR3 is CASTPLGSGTWGLAETQYF. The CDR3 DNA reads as TGTGCCAGCACCCCCCTCGGGAGTGGGACGTGGGGTCTAGCAGAGACCCAGTACTTC.

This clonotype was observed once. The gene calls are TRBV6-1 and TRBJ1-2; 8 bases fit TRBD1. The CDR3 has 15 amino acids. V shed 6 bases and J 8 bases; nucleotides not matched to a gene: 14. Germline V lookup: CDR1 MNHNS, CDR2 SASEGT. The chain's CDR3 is CASRQLGQAILGYTF. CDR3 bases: TGTGCCAGCAGACAATTGGGACAGGCCATCCTGGGCTACACCTTC.

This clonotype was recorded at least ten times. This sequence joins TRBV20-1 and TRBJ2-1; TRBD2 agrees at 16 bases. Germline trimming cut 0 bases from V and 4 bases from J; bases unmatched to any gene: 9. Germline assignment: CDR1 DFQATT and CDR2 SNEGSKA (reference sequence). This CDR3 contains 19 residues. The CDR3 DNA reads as TGCAGTGCTAGAGATGAGGGACTAGCGGGAGGGGGGCCATACAATGAGCAGTTCTTC. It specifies CSARDEGLAGGGPYNEQFF.

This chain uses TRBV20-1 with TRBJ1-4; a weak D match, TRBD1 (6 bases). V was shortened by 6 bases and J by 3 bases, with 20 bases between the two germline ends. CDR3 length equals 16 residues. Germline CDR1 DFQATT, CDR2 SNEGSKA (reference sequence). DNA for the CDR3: TGCAGTGCGGAAGGGGGGTCCGGGTCGGCTAATGAAAAACTGTTTTTT. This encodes CSAEGGSGSANEKLFF.

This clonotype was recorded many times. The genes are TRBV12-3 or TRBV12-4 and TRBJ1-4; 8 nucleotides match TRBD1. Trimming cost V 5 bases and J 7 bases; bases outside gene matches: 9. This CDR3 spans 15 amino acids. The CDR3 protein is CASSTRQGLTEKLFF. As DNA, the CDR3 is TGTGCCAGCAGTACCCGACAGGGGCTCACTGAAAAACTGTTTTTT.

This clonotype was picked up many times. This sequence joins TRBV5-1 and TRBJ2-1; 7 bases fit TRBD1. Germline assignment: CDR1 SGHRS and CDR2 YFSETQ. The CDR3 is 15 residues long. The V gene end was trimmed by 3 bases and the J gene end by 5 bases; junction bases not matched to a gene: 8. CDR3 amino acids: CASSWGRGFNNEQFF. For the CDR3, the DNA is TGCGCCAGCAGCTGGGGCAGGGGGTTCAACAATGAGCAGTTCTTC.

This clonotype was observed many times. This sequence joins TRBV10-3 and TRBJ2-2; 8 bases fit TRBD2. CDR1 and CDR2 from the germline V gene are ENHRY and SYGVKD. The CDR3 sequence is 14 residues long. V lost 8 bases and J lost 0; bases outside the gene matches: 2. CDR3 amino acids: CAIAGGPNTGELFF. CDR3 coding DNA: TGTGCCATCGCGGGGGGCCCGAACACCGGGGAGCTGTTTTTT.

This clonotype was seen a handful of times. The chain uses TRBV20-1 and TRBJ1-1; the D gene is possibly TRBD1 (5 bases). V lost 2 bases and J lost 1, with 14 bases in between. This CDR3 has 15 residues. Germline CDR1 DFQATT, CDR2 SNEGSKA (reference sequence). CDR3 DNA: TGCAGTGCTAGATCCCAAGGGACTGAGAACACTGAAGCTTTCTTT. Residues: CSARSQGTENTEAFF.

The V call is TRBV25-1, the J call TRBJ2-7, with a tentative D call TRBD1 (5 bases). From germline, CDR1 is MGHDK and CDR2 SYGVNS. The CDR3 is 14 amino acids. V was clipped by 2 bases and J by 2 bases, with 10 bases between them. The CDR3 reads CASSERQWTYEQYF. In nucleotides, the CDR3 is TGTGCCAGCAGTGAACGACAGTGGACCTACGAGCAGTACTTC.

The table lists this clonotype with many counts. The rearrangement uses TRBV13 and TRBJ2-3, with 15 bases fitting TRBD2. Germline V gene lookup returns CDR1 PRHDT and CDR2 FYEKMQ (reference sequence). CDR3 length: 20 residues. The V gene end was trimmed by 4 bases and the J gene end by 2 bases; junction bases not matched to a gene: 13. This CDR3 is CASSSTLGLAGGDLTDTQYF. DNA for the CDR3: TGTGCCAGCAGCTCCACTCTGGGACTAGCGGGAGGCGACCTCACAGATACGCAGTATTTT.

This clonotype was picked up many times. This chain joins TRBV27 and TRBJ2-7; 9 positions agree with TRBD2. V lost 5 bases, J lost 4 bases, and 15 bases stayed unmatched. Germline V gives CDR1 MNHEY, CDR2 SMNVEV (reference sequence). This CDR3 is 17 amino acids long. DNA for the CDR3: TGTGCCAGCAGTGAGTACACTCCGGGACTAGCAAGTTACGAGCAGTACTTC. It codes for CASSEYTPGLASYEQYF.

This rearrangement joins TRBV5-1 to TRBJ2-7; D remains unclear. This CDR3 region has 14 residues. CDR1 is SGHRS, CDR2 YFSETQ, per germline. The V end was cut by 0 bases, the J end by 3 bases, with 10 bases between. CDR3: CASSLAEQYYEQYF. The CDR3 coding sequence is TGCGCCAGCAGCTTGGCCGAACAGTACTACGAGCAGTACTTC.

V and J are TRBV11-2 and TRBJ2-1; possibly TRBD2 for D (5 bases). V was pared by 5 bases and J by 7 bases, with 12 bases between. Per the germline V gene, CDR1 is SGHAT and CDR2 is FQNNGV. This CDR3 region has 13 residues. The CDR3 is CASSPSGLNEQFF. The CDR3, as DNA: TGTGCCAGCAGCCCAAGCGGACTGAATGAGCAGTTCTTC.

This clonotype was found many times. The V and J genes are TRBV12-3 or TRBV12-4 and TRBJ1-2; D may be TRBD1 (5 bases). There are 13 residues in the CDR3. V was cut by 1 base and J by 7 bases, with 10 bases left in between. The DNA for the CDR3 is TGTGCCAGCAGTTTAGTTCAGGGAACTGGCTACACCTTC. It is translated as CASSLVQGTGYTF.

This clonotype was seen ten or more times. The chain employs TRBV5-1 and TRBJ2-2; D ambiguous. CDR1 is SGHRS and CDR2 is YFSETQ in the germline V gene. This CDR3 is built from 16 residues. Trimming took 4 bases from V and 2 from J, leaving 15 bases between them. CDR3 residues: CASSRNPGSNTGELFF. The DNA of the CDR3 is TGCGCCAGCAGCCGGAACCCCGGATCCAACACCGGGGAGCTGTTTTTT.

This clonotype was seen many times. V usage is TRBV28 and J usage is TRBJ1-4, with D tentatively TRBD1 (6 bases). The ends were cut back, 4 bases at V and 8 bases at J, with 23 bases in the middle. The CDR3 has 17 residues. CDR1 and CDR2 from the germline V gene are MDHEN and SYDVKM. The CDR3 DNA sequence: TGTGCCAGCAGTTCCCCCCCGGTGGGGGCCTCGGGAGAAAAACTGTTTTTT. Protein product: CASSSPPVGASGEKLFF.

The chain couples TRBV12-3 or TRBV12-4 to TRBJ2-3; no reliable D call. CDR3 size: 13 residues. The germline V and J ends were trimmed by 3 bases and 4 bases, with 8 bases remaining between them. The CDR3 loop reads CASSLQQSDTQYF. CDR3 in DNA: TGTGCCAGCAGTTTGCAGCAATCAGATACGCAGTATTTT.